Shown below are 18 T cell receptor beta chains from a single sample sequenced in a study of tissue T cells after allogeneic stem cell transplantation. Only in-frame clones appear in the TCRdb table, and some are missing; sequencing was by immunoSEQ multiplex PCR. The data contain around 6,600 clones, roughly 63% of them seen just once; the ten biggest clones take up roughly 25%. The source was tissue from the stomach, collected at autopsy. The receptor set was obtained from a woman aged 18-49 years with breast cancer.

This chain joins TRBV24-1 and TRBJ2-2, with 7 bases matching TRBD1. V gave up 3 bases and J gave up 3 bases; unmatched junction bases: 3. Germline loops: CDR1 KGHDR, CDR2 SFDVKD. This CDR3 spans 15 amino acids. Here the CDR3 reads CATSDTGQDTGELFF. The CDR3 DNA sequence: TGTGCCACCAGTGATACCGGACAGGACACCGGGGAGCTGTTTTTT.

Within the sample, this clone is medium-sized (0.01 to 0.1%). The chain uses TRBV2 and TRBJ2-2, with 9 bases lining up with TRBD2. The CDR3 extends over 15 amino acids. J gave up 7 bases and V 4 bases, and 7 bases lay outside the gene matches. Germline CDR1 SNHLY, CDR2 FYNNEI. DNA for the CDR3: TGTGCCAGCAGTGTGTCGTCTAGCGGGATCGGGGAGCTGTTTTTT. Amino acid sequence: CASSVSSSGIGELFF.

This chain uses TRBV6-1 with TRBJ2-7; 11 bases align to TRBD2. The length of the CDR3 is 15 residues. CDR1 MNHNS and CDR2 SASEGT come from the germline V gene. J was trimmed by 2 bases and V by 1 base; bases with no gene match: 1. This CDR3 reads CASSEELAGAYEQYF. The CDR3 DNA follows: TGTGCCAGCAGTGAAGAACTAGCGGGAGCCTACGAGCAGTACTTC.

This clone qualifies as large. This sequence joins TRBV27 and TRBJ2-5; 7 bases align to TRBD1. The ends lost 6 bases at V and 0 bases at J; junction bases unmatched: 1. The CDR3 runs to 13 residues. Germline lookup yields CDR1 MNHEY and CDR2 SMNVEV (reference sequence). The CDR3 sequence: CASRQGYQETQYF. The CDR3 region has the DNA TGTGCCAGCAGACAGGGGTACCAAGAGACCCAGTACTTC.

By proportion, this clone is medium-sized. The rearrangement joins TRBV12-3 or TRBV12-4 to TRBJ2-3, with D possibly TRBD1 on 5 matching bases. The CDR3 sequence is 12 residues long. The V gene lost 5 bases and the J gene lost 5 bases, with 8 bases spanning the gap. The CDR3 bases are TGTGCCAGCAGTCCTGACAGAGATACGCAGTATTTT. Its protein product is CASSPDRDTQYF.

The rearrangement uses TRBV2 and TRBJ2-7, with D perhaps being TRBD1 or TRBD2 (5 bases each). This CDR3 region has 13 residues. Trimming cost V 4 bases and J 6 bases, with 13 bases left between them. Per germline, CDR1 SNHLY and CDR2 FYNNEI. The CDR3 reads CASSGASGTEQYF. The CDR3 DNA follows: TGTGCCAGCAGTGGGGCGTCAGGGACCGAGCAGTACTTC.

The chain combines TRBV18 with TRBJ2-1; D unclear. Germline V CDR1 and CDR2: KGHSH, LQKENI. The V end lost 5 bases, the J end lost 7 bases, and 12 bases lay between the germline ends. The CDR3 runs to 13 residues. CDR3 in amino acids: CASSVSSLNEQFF. CDR3 nucleotides: TGTGCCAGCTCAGTATCAAGCCTGAATGAGCAGTTCTTC.

The count of this clone is one. The chain carries TRBV11-3 and TRBJ2-3; 9 nucleotides agree with TRBD1. J lost 5 bases, V lost 1 base, and 7 bases had no gene match. The CDR3 length is 16 residues. Germline V gene lookup returns CDR1 SGHNT and CDR2 YENEEA. CDR3 DNA sequence: TGTGCCAGCAGCTTAGGAGGGACAGGGTATGGAGATACGCAGTATTTT. It specifies CASSLGGTGYGDTQYF.

V and J are TRBV5-1 and TRBJ1-1; 7 positions agree with TRBD1. Looked up from germline, CDR1 is SGHRS and CDR2 is YFSETQ. This CDR3 has 14 amino acids. Germline trimming cut 3 bases from V and 2 bases from J; bases unmatched to any gene: 4. This chain's CDR3 is CASSSGGSNTEAFF. Written as DNA, the CDR3 is TGCGCCAGCAGCTCAGGGGGATCAAACACTGAAGCTTTCTTT.

The V gene is TRBV25-1, the J gene TRBJ2-1; 7 bases fit TRBD2. After removal of 3 bases from V and 3 bases from J, the junction contained 2 bases not matched to a gene. The CDR3 sequence is 14 residues long. Germline assignment: CDR1 MGHDK and CDR2 SYGVNS. As DNA, the CDR3 is TGTGCCAGCAGTGAGAGCGGGGACTACAATGAGCAGTTCTTC. Protein sequence: CASSESGDYNEQFF.

This chain connects TRBV28 to TRBJ1-6; D might be TRBD1 (6 bases). The CDR3 sequence is 12 residues long. Germline V gene sequence: CDR1 MDHEN, CDR2 SYDVKM. The ends were cut back, 7 bases at V and 10 bases at J, with 11 bases in the middle. This CDR3 is CASTAQGSPLHF. In DNA form, the CDR3 reads TGTGCCAGCACCGCCCAGGGGTCACCCCTCCACTTT.

CDR3 in DNA: TGTGCCAGTAGTCCTGACAGGGATCAGCCCCAGCATTTT. It is translated as CASSPDRDQPQHF. The rearrangement uses TRBV19 and TRBJ1-5, with TRBD1 matching 7 bases. The CDR3 has 13 residues. Per germline, CDR1 LNHDA and CDR2 SQIVND (reference sequence). The ends lost 5 bases at V and 5 bases at J; junction bases unmatched: 3.

This clone was seen a few times. The chain recombines TRBV9 with TRBJ2-7; 7 bases fit TRBD2. CDR1 and CDR2 from the germline V gene are SGDLS and YYNGEE. The CDR3 contains 15 residues. V shed 6 bases, J shed 2 bases, and the junction held 11 bases outside the gene matches. The CDR3 loop is CASTPYSGPTYEQYF. In DNA, the CDR3 is TGTGCCAGCACCCCTTATAGCGGGCCTACCTACGAGCAGTACTTC. The variable domain in full, completed from reference TRBV9 and TRBJ2-7, reads DSGVTQTPKHLITATGQRVTLRCSPRSGDLSVYWYQQSLDQGLQFLIQYYNGEERAKGNILERFSAQQFPDLHSELNLSSLELGDSALYFCASTPYSGPTYEQYFGPGTRLTVT.

This chain uses TRBV4-3 with TRBJ1-2; D is unresolved. The length of the CDR3 is 15 residues. Germline values: CDR1 LGHNA, CDR2 YSLEER. The ends were cut back, 0 bases at V and 11 bases at J, with 19 bases in the middle. CDR3 residues: CASSQEGGPPSKYTF. CDR3 DNA: TGCGCCAGCAGCCAAGAGGGCGGACCCCCTTCAAAATACACCTTC.

This clone was found a few times. The chain is built from TRBV30 and TRBJ1-4, with 7 bases identical to TRBD1. CDR3 length: 14 residues. Trimming removed 3 bases from V and 2 bases from J; junction bases left unmatched: 3. Germline CDR1 GTSNPN, CDR2 SVGIG (reference sequence). CDR3 residues: CAWSLTGTNEKLFF. CDR3 coding DNA: TGTGCCTGGAGCCTGACAGGGACTAATGAAAAACTGTTTTTT.

This clone is labeled as medium-sized. This rearrangement joins TRBV19 to TRBJ2-7; D is undetermined. The CDR3 is made up of 14 amino acids. Germline V lookup: CDR1 LNHDA, CDR2 SQIVND (reference sequence). V was trimmed by 7 bases and J by 0 bases, leaving 13 bases between them. The CDR3: CASTLTASSYEQYF. CDR3 in DNA: TGTGCCAGTACTCTCACGGCGAGCTCCTACGAGCAGTACTTC.

J is TRBJ2-3 and V is TRBV6-2 or TRBV6-3; D gene unclear. The CDR3 runs to 12 residues. Germline lookup yields CDR1 MNHEY and CDR2 SVGEGT. V lost 5 bases and J 6 bases, leaving 9 bases between the germline ends. Here the CDR3 reads CASSVRLDTQYF. For the CDR3, the DNA is TGTGCCAGCAGTGTACGCTTGGATACGCAGTATTTT.

The chain recombines TRBV6-5 with TRBJ1-1; the D gene is possibly TRBD1 (5 bases). V lost 1 base, J lost 4 bases, and 13 bases lay in between. The CDR3 has 15 amino acids. The germline gives CDR1 MNHEY, CDR2 SVGAGI. The CDR3 sequence is CASSYLTGTITEAFF. The CDR3 coding sequence is TGTGCCAGCAGTTACTTAACCGGGACTATCACTGAAGCTTTCTTT.